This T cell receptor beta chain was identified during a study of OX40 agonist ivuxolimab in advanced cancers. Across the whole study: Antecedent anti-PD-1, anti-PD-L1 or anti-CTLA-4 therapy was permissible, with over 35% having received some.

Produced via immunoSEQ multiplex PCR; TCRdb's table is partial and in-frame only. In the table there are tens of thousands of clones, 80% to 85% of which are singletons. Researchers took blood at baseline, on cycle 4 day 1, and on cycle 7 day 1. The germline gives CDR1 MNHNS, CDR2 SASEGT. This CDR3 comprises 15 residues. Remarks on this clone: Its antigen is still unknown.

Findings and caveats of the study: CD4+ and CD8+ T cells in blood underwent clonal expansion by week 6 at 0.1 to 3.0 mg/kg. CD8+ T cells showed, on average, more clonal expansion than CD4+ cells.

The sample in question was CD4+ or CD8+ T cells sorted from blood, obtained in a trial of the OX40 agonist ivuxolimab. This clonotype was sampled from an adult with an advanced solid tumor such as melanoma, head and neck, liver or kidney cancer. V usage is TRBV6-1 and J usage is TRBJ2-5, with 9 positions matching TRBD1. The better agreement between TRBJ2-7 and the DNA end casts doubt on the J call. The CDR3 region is CASSVAGTGTYEQYF. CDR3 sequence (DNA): TGTGCCAGCAGTGTGGCCGGGACAGGGACCTACGAGCAGTACTTC.